The sequence of this T cell receptor beta chain was determined in a study of T cells after yellow fever vaccination. Broader study findings: The bulk population could contribute abundant contaminating clonotypes to FACS-sorted repertoires. Boosting was followed by the reappearance of most primary-vaccination clones (less than 98% CD4, about 88% CD8).

In TCRdb, the 5' RACE reads were re-called with MiXCR into one record per CDR3 protein. The data show around 350,000 distinct CDR3 sequences, with more than 5.5% seen just once and 15% held by the top ten. In the case of this clonotype: What it binds is not known.

The CDR3 has 14 residues. V lost 6 bases, J lost 4 bases, and 5 bases stayed unmatched. Germline lookup yields CDR1 MNHEY and CDR2 SVGEGT. Sequencing was performed on PBMCs, taken 5 days after the yellow fever booster vaccination. The TCR was taken from a man aged 25 to 40 who received the YFV17D yellow fever vaccine. V usage is TRBV6-2 or TRBV6-3 and J usage is TRBJ1-1, with 10 positions matching TRBD1. CDR3 bases: TGTGCCAGCAGACCGACAGGGGGCCCCACTGAAGCTTTCTTT. Amino acids: CASRPTGGPTEAFF.